The clone carrying this T cell receptor (beta chain) was seen more than once but under ten times. The same CDR3 is also encoded by other DNA sequences in this sample. This sample was taken from a study of cytomegalovirus exposure and HLA in healthy donors. Whole-study context: When just under 400 donors were genotyped, over 80% of them were found to fall in the Caucasian-associated ancestry cluster.

Germline V gives CDR1 MNHEY, CDR2 SVGAGI. Trimming took 0 bases from V and 4 from J; bases not matched to a gene: 4. This CDR3 is 15 amino acids long. Primers for the PCR totalled 60 Vbeta and 13 Jbeta. Produced via immunoSEQ multiplex PCR; TCRdb's table is partial and in-frame only. Of roughly 180,000 clones in the sample, roughly 10% were seen once. This TCR derives from a woman under 40 in good health and CMV-seropositive. The sample was PBMCs. The V call is TRBV6-5, the J call TRBJ2-7; 9 nucleotides match TRBD1. CDR3 DNA: TGTGCCAGCAGTTACTCAGGGACAGGGTCGTACGAGCAGTACTTC. Translation: CASSYSGTGSYEQYF.